This T cell receptor (beta chain) appears in the sequencing data of a study of blood T cell repertoires in COVID-19. Across the study: The analysed material was cDNA or gDNA that came from T cells, B-cell-depleted T cells, or PBMCs.

Measured with immunoSEQ multiplex PCR; TCRdb has only the in-frame clones, and not every one. There are fewer than 300,000 clones in the sample; about nine tenths occur only once, and around 1.1% lies in the top ten. Germline V gene lookup returns CDR1 SGHDN and CDR2 FVKESK. The CDR3 is made up of 15 amino acids. The junction had 0 bases not matched to a gene; V was cut back by 0 bases and J by 1 base. This clone was seen once. The age range of participants was about 18 to 89 years, with residence in some 25 US areas. This chain uses TRBV14 with TRBJ1-1; 9 nucleotides match TRBD1. The TCR sequence derives from a woman in her twenties or thirties who had recovered from COVID-19. The specimen was PBMCs or T cells enriched from blood (not recorded which). CDR3 loop: CASSQEDRGNTEAFF. DNA for the CDR3: TGTGCCAGCAGCCAAGAGGACAGGGGGAACACTGAAGCTTTCTTT.